The next 21 T cell receptor beta chains were all read from a single sample in a study of blood T cell repertoires in COVID-19. Only in-frame clones appear in the TCRdb table, and some are missing; sequencing was by immunoSEQ multiplex PCR. The sample has about 180,000 clones, nearly 90% seen once. Sample: peripheral blood. These receptor sequences come from a man younger than 30 who had recovered from COVID-19.

The genes are TRBV30 and TRBJ1-4; D gene uncertain. Germline lookup yields CDR1 GTSNPN and CDR2 SVGIG (reference sequence). Trimming took off 2 bases at V and 6 bases at J, with 16 bases between the two ends. The CDR3 has 15 residues. CDR3 loop: CAWSRRAGLYEKLFF. Here the CDR3 DNA reads TGTGCCTGGAGTAGGCGCGCTGGACTATATGAAAAACTGTTTTTT.

V and J are TRBV19 and TRBJ1-2; possible D gene TRBD1, 6 bases. The CDR3 totals 14 residues. Germline V gene sequence: CDR1 LNHDA, CDR2 SQIVND (reference sequence). Trimming removed 7 bases from V and 7 bases from J, with 19 bases in between. CDR3 protein: CASTDGQWGGGYTF. The DNA for the CDR3 is TGTGCCAGTACCGACGGACAGTGGGGGGGTGGCTACACCTTC.

A word on this clone: The CDR3 does not close with the conserved phenylalanine or tryptophan, likely indicating a read error. The DNA is omitted, as the CDR3 cannot be located on it reliably, and the CDR3 follows TCRdb's listing. The V gene is TRBV4-3, the J gene TRBJ2-4; the table's D call, TRBD2, has no DNA check behind it. The germline gives CDR1 LGHNA, CDR2 YSLEER. The CDR3 comprises 11 residues, both ends counted. CDR3: CASSPPARGEV.

The chain employs TRBV7-2 and TRBJ1-1; a weak D match, TRBD1 (6 bases). The CDR3 sequence is 15 residues long. Trimming took off 2 bases at V and 1 base at J, with 11 bases between the two ends. The V gene's germline CDR1 is SGHTA and CDR2 FQGNSA. CDR3 nucleotides: TGTGCCAGCAGCTTATATGGGGGCCAGAACACTGAAGCTTTCTTT. Protein product: CASSLYGGQNTEAFF.

The chain carries TRBV5-1 and TRBJ2-3; weak D call: TRBD2 (7 bases). Germline-derived CDR1 and CDR2 are SGHRS and YFSETQ. V was clipped by 5 bases and J by 4 bases, with 14 bases between them. The CDR3 sequence is 14 residues long. This CDR3 reads CASSWGGEADTQYF. CDR3 coding DNA: TGCGCCAGCAGTTGGGGGGGCGAGGCAGATACGCAGTATTTT.

The chain recombines TRBV25-1 with TRBJ2-1; 12 positions agree with TRBD2. Looked up from germline, CDR1 is MGHDK and CDR2 is SYGVNS. V lost 5 bases, J lost 4 bases, and 3 bases stayed unmatched. The CDR3 runs 15 residues. CDR3 residues: CASSPLAGGYNEQFF. CDR3 bases: TGTGCCAGCAGTCCACTAGCGGGAGGTTACAATGAGCAGTTCTTC.

The chain couples TRBV9 to TRBJ2-5; TRBD1 agrees at 7 bases. The CDR3 has 14 residues. V dropped 2 bases and J dropped 5; count of bases not matched to a gene: 6. Germline CDR1 SGDLS, CDR2 YYNGEE. CDR3 nucleotides: TGTGCCAGCAGCGTTGGGACAGTGAGGGAGACCCAGTACTTC. It specifies CASSVGTVRETQYF.

CDR3 nucleotide sequence: TGTGCCAGTAGTGGTGAACAGGGAAGGACCGGGGAGCTGTTTTTT. This gives the protein CASSGEQGRTGELFF. V usage is TRBV19 and J usage is TRBJ2-2, with a tentative D call TRBD1 (6 bases). The CDR3 covers 15 residues. Trimming removed 5 bases from V and 5 bases from J, with 15 bases in between. In germline, CDR1 is LNHDA, CDR2 SQIVND (reference sequence).

The chain carries TRBV6-5 and TRBJ2-2; D is unresolved. This CDR3 has 14 residues. The V end lost 2 bases, the J end lost 4 bases, and 8 bases lay between the germline ends. Germline CDR1 is MNHEY and CDR2 is SVGAGI. CDR3 region: CASSYAPSTGELFF. DNA of the CDR3: TGTGCCAGCAGTTACGCACCCAGCACCGGGGAGCTGTTTTTT.

V and J are TRBV4-2 and TRBJ2-7; 8 positions agree with TRBD1. The CDR3 extends over 13 amino acids. V gave up 11 bases and J gave up 1 base; unmatched junction bases: 7. Germline V lookup: CDR1 LGHNA, CDR2 YNFKEQ. DNA for the CDR3: TGTGCCTCCAGTGACAGGGGTTCCTACGAGCAGTACTTC. This translates into CASSDRGSYEQYF.

The chain joins TRBV5-4 to TRBJ2-3; 9 nucleotides agree with TRBD2. V shed 4 bases and J 5 bases; nucleotides not matched to a gene: 8. The germline V gene has CDR1 SGHNT and CDR2 YYREEE (reference sequence). CDR3 length: 15 residues. CDR3 nucleotides: TGTGCCAGCAGCAAACCGGGACTAGCAGGAGATACGCAGTATTTT. Its protein is CASSKPGLAGDTQYF.

The chain uses TRBV27 and TRBJ1-1; 7 nucleotides align to TRBD1. There are 14 residues in the CDR3. Trimming removed 7 bases from V and 3 bases from J; junction bases left unmatched: 8. Germline loops: CDR1 MNHEY, CDR2 SMNVEV (reference sequence). Here the CDR3 DNA reads TGTGCCAGCAAAAAAAGACAGGGTTACACTGAAGCTTTCTTT. Its protein is CASKKRQGYTEAFF.

The chain couples TRBV2 to TRBJ2-5; a weak D match, TRBD2 (5 bases). V lost 10 bases and J 0 bases, leaving 12 bases between the germline ends. CDR1 is SNHLY, CDR2 FYNNEI, per germline. CDR3 length: 13 residues. CDR3 nucleotides: TGTGCCACCGTCCGGGGATACCAAGAGACCCAGTACTTC. This sequence encodes CATVRGYQETQYF.

This clone was counted a single time. This rearrangement joins TRBV11-2 to TRBJ1-1; D gene uncertain. V was pared by 3 bases and J by 4 bases, with 9 bases between. The CDR3 is 13 amino acids. Germline CDR1 and CDR2: SGHAT and FQNNGV. The CDR3 DNA reads as TGTGCCAGCAGCTTGCCGGGAGGCACTGAAGCTTTCTTT. It translates to CASSLPGGTEAFF.

V and J are TRBV7-8 and TRBJ2-1; 8 positions match TRBD2. V gave up 4 bases and J gave up 7 bases; unmatched junction bases: 6. Germline V gene sequence: CDR1 SGHVS, CDR2 FQNEAQ. The CDR3 spans 14 residues. This chain's CDR3 is CASSSSGSWNEQFF. CDR3 nucleotide sequence: TGTGCCAGCAGCTCGAGCGGGAGTTGGAATGAGCAGTTCTTC. Drawing the rest from reference TRBV7-8 and TRBJ2-1, the complete variable domain is GAGVSQSPRYKVAKRGQDVALRCDPISGHVSLFWYQQALGQGPEFLTYFQNEAQLDKSGLPSDRFFAERPEGSVSTLKIQRTQQEDSAVYLCASSSSGSWNEQFFGPGTRLTVL.

The chain uses TRBV11-2 and TRBJ1-2; D call uncertain. CDR3 length: 14 amino acids. V was pared by 5 bases and J by 4 bases, with 14 bases between. The V gene's germline CDR1 is SGHAT and CDR2 FQNNGV. This CDR3 is CASSAGLGGYGYTF. The DNA for the CDR3 is TGTGCCAGCAGCGCTGGGCTTGGAGGCTATGGCTACACCTTC.

The rearrangement uses TRBV7-8 and TRBJ2-7, with D perhaps TRBD1 (6 bases). The CDR3 consists of 13 residues. Germline V gene data show CDR1 as SGHVS and CDR2 as FQNEAQ. The V and J ends lost 5 bases and 3 bases respectively, with 11 bases between them. CDR3 in DNA: TGTGCCAGCAGCCGAACAGGGTTCTACGAGCAGTACTTC. This gives the protein CASSRTGFYEQYF.

V gene TRBV27 combines with J gene TRBJ2-5; no firm D call. This CDR3 contains 13 residues. V was clipped by 3 bases and J by 7 bases, with 12 bases between them. The germline V gene encodes CDR1 MNHEY and CDR2 SMNVEV (reference sequence). The CDR3 sequence: CASSFGPLATQYF. The CDR3 DNA reads as TGTGCCAGCAGTTTTGGCCCCTTGGCGACCCAGTACTTC.

The chain combines TRBV18 with TRBJ1-1; D gene unclear. CDR1 and CDR2 from the germline V gene are KGHSH and LQKENI. V was shortened by 8 bases and J by 2 bases, with 12 bases between the two germline ends. The CDR3 loop spans 13 amino acids. CDR3 sequence: CASGAAPNTEAFF. CDR3 DNA: TGTGCCAGCGGCGCGGCCCCAAACACTGAAGCTTTCTTT.

The V call is TRBV7-9, the J call TRBJ2-2; D unclear. Germline CDR1 reads SEHNR; CDR2 reads FQNEAQ (reference sequence). The CDR3 spans 14 residues. Trimming left V 3 bases short and J 5 bases short, with 10 bases between. The CDR3 spells CASSLAAGTGELFF. The DNA of the CDR3 is TGTGCCAGCAGCTTGGCCGCCGGGACCGGGGAGCTGTTTTTT.

The CDR3 coding sequence is TGTGCCAGCAGCCTCACAGGTGCCTACGAGCAGTACTTC. It encodes CASSLTGAYEQYF. The rearrangement links TRBV6-2 or TRBV6-3 to TRBJ2-7; TRBD1 is a possible D gene (5 bases). The CDR3 totals 13 residues. V was trimmed by 6 bases and J by 2 bases, leaving 11 bases between them. Germline loops: CDR1 MNHEY, CDR2 SVGEGT.